A single sample is the source of the 6 T cell receptor beta chains below, sequenced in a study of early T cells in non-severe SARS-CoV-2 infection. TCRdb used MiXCR to reprocess the 5' RACE reads, holding one entry per CDR3 protein. The table shows about 80,000 distinct CDR3 sequences, with around 13% occurring only once. Sequencing used whole blood. The receptors originated from an adult who was a healthcare worker with PCR-confirmed SARS-CoV-2 infection or an uninfected control (not recorded which).

The genes are TRBV28 and TRBJ2-3; D ambiguous. The CDR3 is made up of 15 amino acids. Germline V CDR1 and CDR2: MDHEN, SYDVKM. Trimming cost V 7 bases and J 0 bases, with 14 bases left between them. CDR3 sequence (DNA): TGTGCCAGCATCACAGTTTCTTCTAGCACAGATACGCAGTATTTT. Encoded protein: CASITVSSSTDTQYF.

This clonotype came up a few times. The V and J genes are TRBV12-3 or TRBV12-4 and TRBJ2-3; 7 positions agree with TRBD1. The CDR3 consists of 14 residues. V dropped 8 bases and J dropped 4; count of bases not matched to a gene: 9. CDR3 residues: CASRRGGSADTQYF. CDR3 coding DNA: TGTGCCAGCCGTCGAGGGGGCAGCGCAGATACGCAGTATTTT.

This clonotype has only a few counts. The rearrangement joins TRBV5-6 to TRBJ2-7; D is perhaps TRBD1 (5 bases). Germline-derived CDR1 and CDR2 are SGHDT and YYEEEE. The V gene lost 3 bases and the J gene lost 1 base, with 14 bases spanning the gap. The CDR3 covers 15 residues. CDR3: CASSSVGPYSYEQYF. CDR3 nucleotide sequence: TGTGCCAGCAGCTCTGTGGGGCCGTATTCCTACGAGCAGTACTTC.

This chain links TRBV27 with TRBJ2-1; 16 bases are a match to TRBD2. Trimming at V came to 6 bases and at J to 7 bases, leaving 9 bases not matched to a gene. The germline V gene has CDR1 MNHEY and CDR2 SMNVEV (reference sequence). The CDR3 covers 17 residues. The CDR3 DNA follows: TGTGCCAGCAGCCCCGGGACTAGCGGGAGGGAAAGGAATGAGCAGTTCTTC. Translating it yields CASSPGTSGRERNEQFF.

This clonotype was recorded a few times. The chain joins TRBV2 to TRBJ2-1, with D uncertain. This CDR3 is built from 14 residues. Between the trimmed V and J ends, which lost 4 bases and 1 base, there was a span of 8 bases. Germline V gene sequence: CDR1 SNHLY, CDR2 FYNNEI. The CDR3 sequence is CASSGPVSYNEQFF. In DNA, the CDR3 is TGTGCCAGCAGTGGACCCGTTTCCTACAATGAGCAGTTCTTC. The full variable domain, with the rest looked up from reference TRBV2 and TRBJ2-1, is EPEVTQTPSHQVTQMGQEVILRCVPISNHLYFYWYRQILGQKVEFLVSFYNNEISEKSEIFDDQFSVERPDGSNFTLKIRSTKLEDSAMYFCASSGPVSYNEQFFGPGTRLTVL.

This chain joins TRBV19 and TRBJ2-1; D unclear. This CDR3 is built from 13 residues. The germline gives CDR1 LNHDA, CDR2 SQIVND (reference sequence). V lost 4 bases and J lost 5, with 9 bases in between. As DNA, the CDR3 is TGTGCCAGTAGTAGTACCCGGGACAATGAGCAGTTCTTC. Translated, it gives CASSSTRDNEQFF.